A few counts support the clone carrying this TCR beta chain. Its target is not known. As every portion of the isolated RNA was reverse transcribed, the sequencing read expressed TCRB transcripts. Generated by immunoSEQ multiplex PCR, the TCRdb table keeps only in-frame clones and is missing some. The data contain some 100,000 clones, under 40% of them singletons. This sample is drawn from a study of beta chain features in type 1 diabetes. V was cut by 4 bases and J by 8 bases, with 19 bases left in between. CDR3 length equals 15 residues. The germline CDR1 and CDR2 sequences are SEHNR and FQNEAQ (reference sequence). Regarding the study as a whole: A closer apparent resemblance between naive, central memory and Treg TCRB repertoires was seen in patients than in healthy donors.

The receptor was derived from a young woman in good health. Sequenced sample: stem cell memory CD4+ T cells from blood. This chain joins TRBV7-9 and TRBJ2-3; the D gene is possibly TRBD1 (5 bases). CDR3 loop: CASSWGVMGLRTQYF. The DNA for the CDR3 is TGTGCCAGCAGCTGGGGCGTTATGGGGCTACGTACGCAGTATTTT.